These 2 T cell receptor beta chains came from one sample sequenced in a study of long-term antiretroviral therapy in people with HIV. Assay version v3.0 of immunoSEQ was used, and it was run at survey level. The protocol was immunoSEQ multiplex PCR, while the TCRdb copy is restricted to in-frame clones and leaves out a portion. The sample holds fewer than 35,000 clones, roughly 85% seen once. Sample: unsorted PBMCs, taken about 3.5 years after starting antiretroviral therapy. These receptors all stem from a man aged 18 to 30 with HIV.

The DNA of the CDR3 is TGCGCCAGCAGTGTCGACAGGGGGGGATATGGCTACACCTTC. It encodes CASSVDRGGYGYTF. The chain has TRBV10-2 and TRBJ1-2; 9 bases fit TRBD1. CDR1 and CDR2 (germline): WSHSY, SAAADI. The CDR3 loop spans 14 amino acids. V dropped 4 bases and J dropped 5; count of bases not matched to a gene: 5.

The V call is TRBV5-1, the J call TRBJ2-1, with D perhaps given as TRBD1 or TRBD2 (5 bases each). Trimming removed 4 bases at V and 4 bases at J, with 15 bases between. Per the germline V gene, CDR1 is SGHRS and CDR2 is YFSETQ. The CDR3 extends over 15 amino acids. CDR3 coding DNA: TGCGCCAGCAGCACCCCCGGGGACGCTTACAATGAGCAGTTCTTC. Protein: CASSTPGDAYNEQFF.